The 7 T cell receptor beta chains below all came from one sample that was sequenced in a study of shared clonotypes between healthy human individuals. Data came from immunoSEQ multiplex PCR; TCRdb stores just in-frame clones and leaves some out. The table includes about 380,000 clones, about 96% detected once. Sequencing was performed on memory CD8+ T cells sorted from blood. Sample subset: CD45RO+ cells pooled with CCR7-negative TemRA cells. These receptors originate from a man aged 30-40 years in good health.

The rearrangement links TRBV28 to TRBJ2-3; D gene ambiguous. This CDR3 contains 11 residues. In germline, CDR1 is MDHEN, CDR2 SYDVKM. Trimming cost V 5 bases and J 7 bases, with 7 bases left between them. Written as DNA, the CDR3 is TGTGCCAGCAGTGACCCTAATACGCAGTATTTT. The encoded protein is CASSDPNTQYF.

The chain uses TRBV5-4 and TRBJ2-1; 8 bases align to TRBD1. Germline-derived CDR1 and CDR2 are SGHNT and YYREEE (reference sequence). The CDR3 totals 15 residues. J gave up 3 bases and V 0 bases, and 2 bases lay outside the gene matches. CDR3 sequence (DNA): TGTGCCAGCAGCTTGGTTGGACAGGGCTACAATGAGCAGTTCTTC. Its translation is CASSLVGQGYNEQFF.

This chain uses TRBV4-1 with TRBJ1-4; 8 nucleotides agree with TRBD1. CDR1 and CDR2 (germline): MGHRA, YSYEKL. V shed 3 bases, J shed 5 bases, and the junction held 5 bases outside the gene matches. The CDR3 spans 15 residues. CDR3 in DNA: TGCGCCAGCAGCCAGAGAAGGGACAGGAATGAAAAACTGTTTTTT. Encoded protein: CASSQRRDRNEKLFF.

The rearrangement links TRBV6-1 to TRBJ1-1, with D possibly matching TRBD1 (5 bases). The V gene's germline CDR1 is MNHNS and CDR2 SASEGT. The CDR3 length is 15 residues. V lost 6 bases to trimming and J lost 1 base, with 15 bases between them. The DNA of the CDR3 is TGTGCCAGCAGGATTTGGGTAAGGGGGAACACTGAAGCTTTCTTT. Translated, it gives CASRIWVRGNTEAFF.

This clone came up once. This rearrangement joins TRBV6-6 to TRBJ2-2; D is unclear. V lost 7 bases and J lost 0, with 6 bases in between. The CDR3 totals 13 residues. Per the germline V gene, CDR1 is MNHNY and CDR2 is SVGAGI (reference sequence). CDR3 coding DNA: TGTGCCAGCACTGGCGCGAACACCGGGGAGCTGTTTTTT. Its translation is CASTGANTGELFF.

The chain recombines TRBV5-6 with TRBJ1-3; 7 nucleotides line up with TRBD1. V dropped 0 bases and J dropped 4; count of bases not matched to a gene: 1. The CDR3 runs to 14 residues. Germline V gene sequence: CDR1 SGHDT, CDR2 YYEEEE. CDR3 DNA sequence: TGTGCCAGCAGCTTGGTGGACAGGGGAAACACCATATATTTT. This sequence encodes CASSLVDRGNTIYF.

The chain has TRBV4-1 and TRBJ2-1; D gene uncertain. Germline V gene lookup returns CDR1 MGHRA and CDR2 YSYEKL. The V end was cut by 2 bases, the J end by 8 bases, with 16 bases between. CDR3 size: 15 residues. This chain's CDR3 is CASSQYLVQFDEQFF. Written as DNA, the CDR3 is TGCGCCAGCAGCCAATATTTAGTCCAGTTCGATGAGCAGTTCTTC.